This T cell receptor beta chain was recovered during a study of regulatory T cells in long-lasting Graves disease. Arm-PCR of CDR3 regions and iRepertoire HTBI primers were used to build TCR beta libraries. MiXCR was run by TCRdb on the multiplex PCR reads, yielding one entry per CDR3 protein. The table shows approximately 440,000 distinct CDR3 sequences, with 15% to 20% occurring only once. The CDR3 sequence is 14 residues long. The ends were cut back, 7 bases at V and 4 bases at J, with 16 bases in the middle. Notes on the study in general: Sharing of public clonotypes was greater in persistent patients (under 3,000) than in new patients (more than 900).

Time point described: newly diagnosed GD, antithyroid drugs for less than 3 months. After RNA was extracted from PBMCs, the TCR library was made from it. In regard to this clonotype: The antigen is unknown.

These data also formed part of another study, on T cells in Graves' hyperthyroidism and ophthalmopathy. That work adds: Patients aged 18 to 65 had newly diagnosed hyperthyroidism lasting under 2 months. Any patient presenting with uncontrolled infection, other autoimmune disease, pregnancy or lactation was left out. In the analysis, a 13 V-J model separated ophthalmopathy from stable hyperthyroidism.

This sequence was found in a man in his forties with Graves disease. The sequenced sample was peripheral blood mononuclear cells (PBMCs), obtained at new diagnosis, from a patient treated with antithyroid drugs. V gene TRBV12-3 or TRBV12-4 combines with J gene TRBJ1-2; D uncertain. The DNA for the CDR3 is TGTGCCAGCACCCGGCCCGGTGGGAGCTATGGCTACACCTTC. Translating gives CASTRPGGSYGYTF.